This T cell receptor beta chain was sequenced in a study of T cell changes during pregnancy in multiple sclerosis. The V gene's germline CDR1 is MDHEN and CDR2 SYDVKM. The CDR3 runs to 14 residues. The V end lost 3 bases, the J end lost 1 base, and 8 bases lay between the germline ends. Some clones are missing from TCRdb's copy, which holds only in-frame ones; the method was immunoSEQ multiplex PCR. Among 84,000 or so clones listed, just under 95% were seen once. The specimen comprised peripheral blood, sampled in the third trimester of pregnancy. This TCR was recovered from a female donor with multiple sclerosis, enrolled in a pregnancy study. The chain employs TRBV28 and TRBJ2-3; D is perhaps TRBD1 (5 bases). The DNA of the CDR3 is TGTGCCAGCAGTTTGGGGCAGGGCACAGATACGCAGTATTTT. The encoded protein is CASSLGQGTDTQYF.